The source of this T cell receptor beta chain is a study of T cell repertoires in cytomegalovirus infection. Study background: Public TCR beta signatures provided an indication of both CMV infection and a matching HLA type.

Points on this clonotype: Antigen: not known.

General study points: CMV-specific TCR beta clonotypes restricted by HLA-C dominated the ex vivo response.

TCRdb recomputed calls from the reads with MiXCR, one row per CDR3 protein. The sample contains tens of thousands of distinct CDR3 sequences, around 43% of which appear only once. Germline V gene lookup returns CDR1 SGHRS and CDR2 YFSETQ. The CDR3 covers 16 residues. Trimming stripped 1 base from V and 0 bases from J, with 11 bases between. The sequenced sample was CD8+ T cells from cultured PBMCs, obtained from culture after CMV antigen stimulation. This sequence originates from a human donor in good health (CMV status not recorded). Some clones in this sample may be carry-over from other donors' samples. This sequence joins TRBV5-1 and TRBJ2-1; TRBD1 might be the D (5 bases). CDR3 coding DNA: TGCGCCAGCAGCTTGAGACAGACAAGCTCCTACAATGAGCAGTTCTTC. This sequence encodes CASSLRQTSSYNEQFF.